Following are 18 T cell receptor beta chains from one sample sequenced in a study of blood T cell repertoires in COVID-19. Assay: immunoSEQ multiplex PCR; the TCRdb copy retains only in-frame clones and omits some. The sample consists of some 150,000 clones, about 90% of them appearing once. The sequencing sample was made of peripheral blood. The receptors come from a man in his 60s with acute or convalescent COVID-19.

The chain combines TRBV11-1 with TRBJ2-2, with a tentative D call TRBD1 (5 bases). This CDR3 has 16 amino acids. V was cut by 5 bases and J by 4 bases, with 17 bases left in between. CDR1 is SGHAT, CDR2 FQDESV, per germline (reference sequence). CDR3 nucleotide sequence: TGTGCCAGCAGCCACATGTCAGGGCTCGGCACCGGGGAGCTGTTTTTT. It yields the protein CASSHMSGLGTGELFF. Full variable domain (remainder filled in from reference TRBV11-1 and TRBJ2-2): EAEVAQSPRYKITEKSQAVAFWCDPISGHATLYWYRQILGQGPELLVQFQDESVVDDSQLPKDRFSAERLKGVDSTLKIQPAELGDSAMYLCASSHMSGLGTGELFFGEGSRLTVL.

The gene calls are TRBV9 and TRBJ1-1, with TRBD1 matching 8 bases. CDR1 is SGDLS and CDR2 is YYNGEE in the germline V gene. J gave up 4 bases and V 2 bases, and 7 bases lay outside the gene matches. This CDR3 is built from 15 residues. CDR3 region: CASSVGSGGSTEAFF. The CDR3 DNA sequence: TGTGCCAGCAGCGTGGGGTCAGGGGGCTCCACTGAAGCTTTCTTT.

V and J are TRBV5-8 and TRBJ1-5; D perhaps matches TRBD1 (5 bases). The V gene's germline CDR1 is SGHTS and CDR2 YDEGEE. CDR3 length: 17 amino acids. V lost 2 bases, J lost 1 base, and 16 bases lay in between. CDR3 sequence: CASSLGWGRASNQPQHF. The CDR3 DNA reads as TGTGCCAGCAGCTTAGGATGGGGCAGGGCAAGCAATCAGCCCCAGCATTTT.

The chain employs TRBV10-3 and TRBJ1-5; 8 nucleotides match TRBD1. Germline V gene lookup returns CDR1 ENHRY and CDR2 SYGVKD. The V and J ends lost 10 bases and 4 bases, in that order; junction bases with no gene match: 3. The CDR3 is 12 residues long. The CDR3 spells CATGQENQPQHF. CDR3 nucleotides: TGTGCCACGGGACAGGAGAATCAGCCCCAGCATTTT.

CDR3 sequence: CASSLVTGGPETQYF. The CDR3 coding sequence is TGTGCCAGCAGCTTGGTTACGGGGGGCCCTGAGACCCAGTACTTC. The chain combines TRBV5-4 with TRBJ2-5; possibly TRBD2 for D (7 bases). The germline V gene has CDR1 SGHNT and CDR2 YYREEE (reference sequence). The length of the CDR3 is 15 residues. Trimming stripped 0 bases from V and 5 bases from J, with 14 bases between.

This chain links TRBV6-5 with TRBJ1-2; D is undetermined. CDR1 and CDR2 (germline): MNHEY, SVGAGI. Trimming shortened V by 8 bases and J by 0 bases, and 13 bases separated the two germline ends. This CDR3 spans 14 amino acids. CDR3 region: CASRRGLANYGYTF. The CDR3 region has the DNA TGTGCCAGCCGTCGAGGGTTAGCTAACTATGGCTACACCTTC.

The chain uses TRBV6-2 or TRBV6-3 and TRBJ2-5; TRBD2 is a possible D gene (5 bases). This CDR3 contains 13 residues. Per the germline V gene, CDR1 is MNHEY and CDR2 is SVGEGT. V was clipped by 6 bases and J by 2 bases, with 10 bases between them. This CDR3 reads CASSPDWQETQYF. The CDR3 DNA sequence: TGTGCCAGCAGCCCGGACTGGCAAGAGACCCAGTACTTC.

The chain has TRBV2 and TRBJ1-5; D gene ambiguous. Germline assignment: CDR1 SNHLY and CDR2 FYNNEI. V lost 3 bases and J 2 bases, leaving 11 bases between the germline ends. This CDR3 spans 15 amino acids. CDR3 loop: CASSERSEGNQPQHF. The CDR3 coding sequence is TGTGCCAGCAGTGAGAGGTCTGAGGGCAATCAGCCCCAGCATTTT.

This clone appeared a few times. The rearrangement joins TRBV10-3 to TRBJ1-1; D is unresolved. The CDR3 loop spans 13 amino acids. In germline, CDR1 is ENHRY, CDR2 SYGVKD. V was pared by 7 bases and J by 1 base, with 10 bases between. Here the CDR3 reads CAINSPKNTEAFF. As DNA, the CDR3 is TGTGCCATCAATTCCCCCAAGAACACTGAAGCTTTCTTT.

The genes are TRBV18 and TRBJ2-2, with 9 bases fitting TRBD1. The V gene's germline CDR1 is KGHSH and CDR2 LQKENI. The V and J ends lost 3 bases and 1 base, in that order; junction bases with no gene match: 6. This CDR3 is built from 17 residues. The CDR3 DNA is TGTGCCAGCTCACCCCTTGGACAGGGGTGGAACACCGGGGAGCTGTTTTTT. As protein: CASSPLGQGWNTGELFF. Full variable domain (rest looked up from reference TRBV18 and TRBJ2-2): NAGVMQNPRHLVRRRGQEARLRCSPMKGHSHVYWYRQLPEEGLKFMVYLQKENIIDESGMPKERFSAEFPKEGPSILRIQQVVRGDSAAYFCASSPLGQGWNTGELFFGEGSRLTVL.

This chain connects TRBV4-3 to TRBJ2-1; D is possibly TRBD2 (6 bases). Germline loops: CDR1 LGHNA, CDR2 YSLEER. V was cut by 0 bases and J by 3 bases, with 15 bases left in between. The CDR3 consists of 17 residues. The DNA of the CDR3 is TGCGCCAGCAGCCAAGATTTTGGAGGGGTCCTCTACAATGAGCAGTTCTTC. As protein: CASSQDFGGVLYNEQFF.

This rearrangement joins TRBV6-5 to TRBJ1-2; no clear D. The CDR3 sequence is 13 residues long. V dropped 4 bases and J dropped 4 bases, with 10 bases sitting between them. Germline V gene lookup returns CDR1 MNHEY and CDR2 SVGAGI. The CDR3 protein is CASSSGELYGYTF. As DNA, the CDR3 is TGTGCCAGCAGTTCCGGAGAGCTCTATGGCTACACCTTC.

The chain recombines TRBV2 with TRBJ2-7; 8 bases line up with TRBD2. There are 14 residues in the CDR3. V shed 4 bases, J shed 2 bases, and the junction held 4 bases outside the gene matches. Germline CDR1 is SNHLY and CDR2 is FYNNEI. The CDR3 is CASSGTSGTYEQYF. CDR3 nucleotides: TGTGCCAGCAGTGGAACTAGCGGAACCTACGAGCAGTACTTC.

This chain connects TRBV5-5 to TRBJ2-7; maybe TRBD2 (6 bases). CDR1 is SGHKS and CDR2 is YYEKEE in the germline V gene (reference sequence). V dropped 0 bases and J dropped 7 bases, with 11 bases sitting between them. This CDR3 comprises 13 residues. DNA for the CDR3: TGTGCCAGCAGCTTGGCCGACCGGGGGGAGCAGTACTTC. The encoded protein is CASSLADRGEQYF.

The chain couples TRBV6-5 to TRBJ2-7; no reliable D call. This CDR3 has 14 residues. The ends were cut back, 5 bases at V and 3 bases at J, with 14 bases in the middle. The germline V gene encodes CDR1 MNHEY and CDR2 SVGAGI. The CDR3 DNA is TGTGCCAGCAGTCCATCCGGGTCGCTCTACGAGCAGTACTTC. This encodes CASSPSGSLYEQYF.

J is TRBJ1-3 and V is TRBV11-2; D might be TRBD1 (5 bases). V lost 1 base, J lost 3 bases, and 10 bases lay in between. The CDR3 runs 15 residues. The germline V gene encodes CDR1 SGHAT and CDR2 FQNNGV. This chain's CDR3 is CASSLGSRVGNTIYF. The DNA for the CDR3 is TGTGCCAGCAGCTTAGGGAGCAGGGTTGGAAACACCATATATTTT.

The CDR3 coding sequence is TGTGCCAGCAGCCAATCCAGACTAGCGGTATACAATGAGCAGTTCTTC. It codes for CASSQSRLAVYNEQFF. The chain carries TRBV14 and TRBJ2-1; TRBD2 agrees at 9 bases. The CDR3 is made up of 16 amino acids. The germline V gene encodes CDR1 SGHDN and CDR2 FVKESK. V trimming: 2 bases; J trimming: 4 bases; junction bases outside the gene matches: 6.

The chain recombines TRBV5-4 with TRBJ2-2, with D uncertain. The germline V and J ends were trimmed by 4 bases and 4 bases, with 17 bases remaining between them. CDR3 size: 16 residues. Germline loops: CDR1 SGHNT, CDR2 YYREEE (reference sequence). The CDR3 protein is CASSLLTPHSTGELFF. As DNA, the CDR3 is TGTGCCAGCAGCCTTCTTACCCCCCACTCCACCGGGGAGCTGTTTTTT.